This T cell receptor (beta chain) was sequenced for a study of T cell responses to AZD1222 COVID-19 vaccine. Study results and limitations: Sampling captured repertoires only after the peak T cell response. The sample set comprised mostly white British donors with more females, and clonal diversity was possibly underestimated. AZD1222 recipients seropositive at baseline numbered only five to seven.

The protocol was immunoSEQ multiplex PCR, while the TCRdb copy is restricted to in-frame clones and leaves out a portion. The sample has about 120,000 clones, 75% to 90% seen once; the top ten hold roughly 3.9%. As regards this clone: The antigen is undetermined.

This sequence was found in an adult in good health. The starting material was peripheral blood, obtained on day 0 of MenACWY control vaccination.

CDR3 protein: CASSSYLTSYEQYF. In DNA form, the CDR3 reads TGTGCCAGCAGTTCCTACCTGACAAGTTACGAGCAGTACTTC. The V gene is TRBV28, the J gene TRBJ2-7; D is undetermined. The germline gives CDR1 MDHEN, CDR2 SYDVKM. The germline V and J ends were trimmed by 4 bases and 4 bases, with 14 bases remaining between them. This CDR3 is 14 amino acids long.